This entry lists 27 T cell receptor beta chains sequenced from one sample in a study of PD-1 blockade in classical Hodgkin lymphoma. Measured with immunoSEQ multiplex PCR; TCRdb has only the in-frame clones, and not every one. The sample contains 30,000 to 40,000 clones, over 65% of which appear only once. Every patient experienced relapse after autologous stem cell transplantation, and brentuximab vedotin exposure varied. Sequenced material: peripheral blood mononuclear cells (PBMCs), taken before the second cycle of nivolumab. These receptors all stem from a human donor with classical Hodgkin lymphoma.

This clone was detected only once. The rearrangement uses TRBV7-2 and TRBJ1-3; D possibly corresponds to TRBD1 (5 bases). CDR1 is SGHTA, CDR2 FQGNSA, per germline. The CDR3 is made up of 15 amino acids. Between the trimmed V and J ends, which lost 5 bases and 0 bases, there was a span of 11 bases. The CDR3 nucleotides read TGTGCCAGCAGCCCCGGGGCGTCCTCTGGAAACACCATATATTTT. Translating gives CASSPGASSGNTIYF.

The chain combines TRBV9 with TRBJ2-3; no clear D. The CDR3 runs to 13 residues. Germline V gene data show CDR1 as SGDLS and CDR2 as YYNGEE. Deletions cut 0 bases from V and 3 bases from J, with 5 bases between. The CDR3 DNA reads TGTGCCAGCAGCGTAGCGATAACAGATACGCAGTATTTT. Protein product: CASSVAITDTQYF.

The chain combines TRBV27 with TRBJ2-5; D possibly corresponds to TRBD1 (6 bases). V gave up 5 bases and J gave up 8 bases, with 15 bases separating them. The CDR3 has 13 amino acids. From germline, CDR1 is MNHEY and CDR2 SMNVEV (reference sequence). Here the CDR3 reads CASSGGRTATQYF. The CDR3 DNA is TGTGCCAGCAGTGGAGGACGGACAGCCACCCAGTACTTC.

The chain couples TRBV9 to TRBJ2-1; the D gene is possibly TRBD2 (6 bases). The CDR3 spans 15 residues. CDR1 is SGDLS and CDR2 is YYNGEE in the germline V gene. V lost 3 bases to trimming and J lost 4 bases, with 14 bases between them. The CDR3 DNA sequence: TGTGCCAGCAGCGGACCGACTAGTGGTTACAATGAGCAGTTCTTC. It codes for CASSGPTSGYNEQFF.

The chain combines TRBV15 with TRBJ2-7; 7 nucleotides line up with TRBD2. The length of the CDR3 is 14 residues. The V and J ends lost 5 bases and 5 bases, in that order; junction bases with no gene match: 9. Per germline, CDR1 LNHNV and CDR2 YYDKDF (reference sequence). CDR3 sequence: CATSLGWAGDEQYF. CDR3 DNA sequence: TGTGCCACCAGCCTTGGGTGGGCGGGGGACGAGCAGTACTTC.

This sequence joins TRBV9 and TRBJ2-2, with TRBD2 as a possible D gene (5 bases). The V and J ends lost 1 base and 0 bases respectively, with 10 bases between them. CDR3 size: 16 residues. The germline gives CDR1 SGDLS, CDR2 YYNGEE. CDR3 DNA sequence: TGTGCCAGCAGCGTAAGTTTGGAGGCGAACACCGGGGAGCTGTTTTTT. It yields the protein CASSVSLEANTGELFF.

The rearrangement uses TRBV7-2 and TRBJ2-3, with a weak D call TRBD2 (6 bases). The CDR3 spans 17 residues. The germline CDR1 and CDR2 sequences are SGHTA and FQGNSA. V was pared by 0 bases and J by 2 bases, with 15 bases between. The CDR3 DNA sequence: TGTGCCAGCAGCTTAGCGCCTCCGGGGGTGCACACAGATACGCAGTATTTT. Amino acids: CASSLAPPGVHTDTQYF.

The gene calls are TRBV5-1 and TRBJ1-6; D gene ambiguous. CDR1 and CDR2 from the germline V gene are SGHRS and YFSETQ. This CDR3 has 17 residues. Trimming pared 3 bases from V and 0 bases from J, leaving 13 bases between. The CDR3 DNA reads TGCGCCAGCAGCTCGGGTCCGCAGAGCTCCTATAATTCACCCCTCCACTTT. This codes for CASSSGPQSSYNSPLHF.

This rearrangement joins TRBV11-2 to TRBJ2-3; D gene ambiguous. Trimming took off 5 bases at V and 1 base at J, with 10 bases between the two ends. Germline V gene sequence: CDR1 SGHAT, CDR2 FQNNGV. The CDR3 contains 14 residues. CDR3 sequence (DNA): TGTGCCAGCAGCGTCCCGGGCCGCACAGATACGCAGTATTTT. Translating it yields CASSVPGRTDTQYF. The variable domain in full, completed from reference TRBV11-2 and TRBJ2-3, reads EAGVAQSPRYKIIEKRQSVAFWCNPISGHATLYWYQQILGQGPKLLIQFQNNGVVDDSQLPKDRFSAERLKGVDSTLKIQPAKLEDSAVYLCASSVPGRTDTQYFGPGTRLTVL.

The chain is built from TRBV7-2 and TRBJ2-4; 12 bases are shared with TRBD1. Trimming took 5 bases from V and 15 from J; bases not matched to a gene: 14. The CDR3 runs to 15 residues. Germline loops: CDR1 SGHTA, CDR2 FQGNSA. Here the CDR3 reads CASSPIHRDRGPGYF. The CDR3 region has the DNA TGTGCCAGCAGCCCAATACACCGGGACAGGGGGCCTGGGTACTTC.

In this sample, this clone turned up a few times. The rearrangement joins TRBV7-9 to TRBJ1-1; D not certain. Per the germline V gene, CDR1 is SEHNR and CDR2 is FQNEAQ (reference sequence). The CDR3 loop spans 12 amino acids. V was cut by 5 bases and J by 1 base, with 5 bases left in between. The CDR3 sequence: CASSPENTEAFF. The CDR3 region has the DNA TGTGCCAGCAGCCCCGAGAACACTGAAGCTTTCTTT.

The DNA for the CDR3 is TGTGCCAGCAGTTTTAGTACTGGCGGGGACTACGAGCAGTACTTC. Residues: CASSFSTGGDYEQYF. This sequence joins TRBV7-9 and TRBJ2-7; tentative D call: TRBD2 (6 bases). CDR1 and CDR2 (germline): SEHNR, FQNEAQ (reference sequence). The CDR3 consists of 15 residues. Trimming shortened V by 6 bases and J by 3 bases, and 18 bases separated the two germline ends.

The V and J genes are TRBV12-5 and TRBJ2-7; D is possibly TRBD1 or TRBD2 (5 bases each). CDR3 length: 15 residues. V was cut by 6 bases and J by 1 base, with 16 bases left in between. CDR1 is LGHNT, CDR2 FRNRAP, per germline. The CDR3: CASGHTRGGSYEQYF. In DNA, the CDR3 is TGTGCTAGTGGCCACACTAGGGGTGGGTCCTACGAGCAGTACTTC.

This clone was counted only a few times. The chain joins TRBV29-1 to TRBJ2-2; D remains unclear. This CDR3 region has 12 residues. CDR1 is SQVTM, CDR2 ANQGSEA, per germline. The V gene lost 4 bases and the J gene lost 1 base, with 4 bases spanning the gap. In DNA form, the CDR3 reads TGCAGCGTTGGCCGGAACACCGGGGAGCTGTTTTTT. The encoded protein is CSVGRNTGELFF.

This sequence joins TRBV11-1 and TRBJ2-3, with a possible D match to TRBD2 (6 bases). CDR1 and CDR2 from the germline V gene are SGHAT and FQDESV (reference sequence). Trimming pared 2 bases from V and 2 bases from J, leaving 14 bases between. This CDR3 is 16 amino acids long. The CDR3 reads CASSLTRRGFTDTQYF. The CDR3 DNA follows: TGTGCCAGCAGCTTAACCAGACGGGGGTTCACAGATACGCAGTATTTT.

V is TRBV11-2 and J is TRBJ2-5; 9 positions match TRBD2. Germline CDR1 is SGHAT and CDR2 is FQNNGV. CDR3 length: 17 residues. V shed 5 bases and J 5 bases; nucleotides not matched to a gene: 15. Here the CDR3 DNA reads TGTGCCAGCAGCCCTTTACTCACAGGACTAGCGACGGAGACCCAGTACTTC. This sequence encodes CASSPLLTGLATETQYF.

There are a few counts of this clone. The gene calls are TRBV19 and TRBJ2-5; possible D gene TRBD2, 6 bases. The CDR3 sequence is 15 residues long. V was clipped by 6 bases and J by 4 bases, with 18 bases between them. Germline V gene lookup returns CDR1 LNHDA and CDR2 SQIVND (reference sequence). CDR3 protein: CASRRNRDSGETQYF. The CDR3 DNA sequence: TGTGCCAGTAGAAGGAACCGGGACTCGGGAGAGACCCAGTACTTC.

The CDR3 region is CASTGAYSNQPQHF. The CDR3 nucleotides are TGTGCCAGTACCGGGGCGTATAGCAATCAGCCCCAGCATTTT. The chain is built from TRBV19 and TRBJ1-5, with D possibly TRBD1 on 5 matching bases. Germline V gene data show CDR1 as LNHDA and CDR2 as SQIVND (reference sequence). V was clipped by 7 bases and J by 0 bases, with 10 bases between them. The CDR3 loop spans 14 amino acids.

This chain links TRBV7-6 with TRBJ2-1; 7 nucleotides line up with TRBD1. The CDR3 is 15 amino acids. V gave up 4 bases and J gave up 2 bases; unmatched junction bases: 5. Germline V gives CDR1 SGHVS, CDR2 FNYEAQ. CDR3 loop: CASSSTTGTYNEQFF. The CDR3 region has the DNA TGTGCCAGCAGCTCCACGACAGGGACCTACAATGAGCAGTTCTTC.

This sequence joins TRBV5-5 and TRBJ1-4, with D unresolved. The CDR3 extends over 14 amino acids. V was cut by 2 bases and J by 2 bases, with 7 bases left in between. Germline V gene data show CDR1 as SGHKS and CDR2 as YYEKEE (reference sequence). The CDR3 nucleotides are TGTGCCAGCAGCTTTGGGTGGACTAATGAAAAACTGTTTTTT. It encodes CASSFGWTNEKLFF.

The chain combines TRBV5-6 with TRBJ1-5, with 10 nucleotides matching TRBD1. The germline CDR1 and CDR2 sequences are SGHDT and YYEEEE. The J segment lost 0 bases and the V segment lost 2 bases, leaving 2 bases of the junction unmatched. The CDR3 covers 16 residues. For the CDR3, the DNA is TGTGCCAGCAGCTTTGGGACAGGGGATAGCAATCAGCCCCAGCATTTT. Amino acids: CASSFGTGDSNQPQHF. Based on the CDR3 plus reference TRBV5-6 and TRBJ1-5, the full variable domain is DAGVTQSPTHLIKTRGQQVTLRCSPKSGHDTVSWYQQALGQGPQFIFQYYEEEERQRGNFPDRFSGHQFPNYSSELNVNALLLGDSALYLCASSFGTGDSNQPQHFGDGTRLSIL.

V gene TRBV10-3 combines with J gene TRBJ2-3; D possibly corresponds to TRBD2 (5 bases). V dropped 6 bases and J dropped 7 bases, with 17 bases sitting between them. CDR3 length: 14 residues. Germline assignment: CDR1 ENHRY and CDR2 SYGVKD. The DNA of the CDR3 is TGTGCCATCAGCCTTCCGGGGTCGGGGAATACGCAGTATTTT. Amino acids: CAISLPGSGNTQYF.

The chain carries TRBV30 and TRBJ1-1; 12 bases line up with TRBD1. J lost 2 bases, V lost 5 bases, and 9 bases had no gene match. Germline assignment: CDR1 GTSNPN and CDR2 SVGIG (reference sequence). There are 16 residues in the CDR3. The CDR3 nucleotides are TGTGCCTGGGGGACAGGGGGCCGCGGCACCAACACTGAAGCTTTCTTT. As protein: CAWGTGGRGTNTEAFF.

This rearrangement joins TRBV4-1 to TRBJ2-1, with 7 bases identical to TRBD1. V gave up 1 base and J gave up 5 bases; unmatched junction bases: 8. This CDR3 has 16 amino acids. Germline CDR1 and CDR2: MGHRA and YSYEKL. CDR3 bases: TGCGCCAGCAGCCAAGTTAAGGGGGCAGGGGACAATGAGCAGTTCTTC. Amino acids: CASSQVKGAGDNEQFF.

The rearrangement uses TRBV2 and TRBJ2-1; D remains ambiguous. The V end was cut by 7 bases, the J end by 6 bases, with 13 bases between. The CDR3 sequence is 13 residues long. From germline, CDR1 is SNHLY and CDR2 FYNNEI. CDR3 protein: CASIEASFNEQFF. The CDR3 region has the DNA TGTGCCAGCATAGAGGCTAGTTTCAATGAGCAGTTCTTC.

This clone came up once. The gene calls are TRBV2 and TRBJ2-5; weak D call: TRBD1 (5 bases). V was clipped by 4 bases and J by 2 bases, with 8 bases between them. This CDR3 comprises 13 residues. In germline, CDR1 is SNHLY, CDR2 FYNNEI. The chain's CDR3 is CASSVYRQETQYF. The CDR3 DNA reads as TGTGCCAGCAGTGTTTACAGGCAAGAGACCCAGTACTTC.

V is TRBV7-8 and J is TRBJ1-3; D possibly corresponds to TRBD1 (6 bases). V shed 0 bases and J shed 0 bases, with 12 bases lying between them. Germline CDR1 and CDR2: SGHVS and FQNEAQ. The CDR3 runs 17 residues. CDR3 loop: CASSLAGGRISGNTIYF. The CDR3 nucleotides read TGTGCCAGCAGCTTAGCCGGGGGCCGTATCTCTGGAAACACCATATATTTT.